This T cell receptor (beta chain) emerged from a study of regulatory T cells in long-lasting Graves disease. iRepertoire HTBI primers and Arm-PCR of CDR3 regions built TCR beta libraries. TCRdb called the multiplex PCR reads again in MiXCR, with one record for every CDR3 protein. The sample contains about 470,000 distinct CDR3 sequences, about 20% of which appear only once. The time point is: persistent/refractory GD, antithyroid drugs over 5 years with positive TRAb. The TCR library was prepared using RNA isolated from PBMCs. The specimen was peripheral blood mononuclear cells (PBMCs), collected when the disease was refractory, from a patient treated with antithyroid drugs. This sequence originates from a female donor with Graves disease.

The CDR3 DNA follows: TGTGCCTGGAGTGGACAGAAAAACATTCAGTACTTC. Amino acid sequence: CAWSGQKNIQYF. V usage is TRBV30 and J usage is TRBJ2-4; tentatively, D is TRBD1 (5 bases). The V gene's germline CDR1 is GTSNPN and CDR2 SVGIG (reference sequence). The CDR3 loop spans 12 amino acids. V dropped 1 base and J dropped 4 bases, with 5 bases sitting between them.